Shown below are 15 T cell receptor beta chains from a single sample sequenced in a study of early stage breast cancer tumors. The table came from immunoSEQ multiplex PCR; TCRdb's copy has only in-frame clones and leaves some out. This sample carries roughly 30,000 clones, 60% to 80% of them seen once, and the ten largest clones take around 4.6%. The sequencing sample was made of blood. These receptors originate from a person aged 35 to 50 with breast cancer.

The chain has TRBV6-5 and TRBJ2-5, with D tentatively TRBD2 (6 bases). The CDR3 has 16 residues. Trimming stripped 0 bases from V and 2 bases from J, with 13 bases between. Germline CDR1 reads MNHEY; CDR2 reads SVGAGI. DNA for the CDR3: TGTGCCAGCAGTTACTCGACTAGTTTGGTACAAGAGACCCAGTACTTC. Translated: CASSYSTSLVQETQYF.

This clone occurred once. This sequence joins TRBV2 and TRBJ1-5; 7 bases are shared with TRBD1. This CDR3 has 14 residues. The germline V gene encodes CDR1 SNHLY and CDR2 FYNNEI. V shed 5 bases and J 5 bases; nucleotides not matched to a gene: 6. As DNA, the CDR3 is TGTGCCAGCAGTAAGGGACAGCGAGATCAGCCCCAGCATTTT. It yields the protein CASSKGQRDQPQHF. The whole variable domain, filled in from reference TRBV2 and TRBJ1-5, reads EPEVTQTPSHQVTQMGQEVILRCVPISNHLYFYWYRQILGQKVEFLVSFYNNEISEKSEIFDDQFSVERPDGSNFTLKIRSTKLEDSAMYFCASSKGQRDQPQHFGDGTRLSIL.

This clone came up a few times. J is TRBJ2-5 and V is TRBV5-1, with D possibly TRBD2 on 6 matching bases. The CDR3 consists of 14 residues. Trimming removed 5 bases from V and 5 bases from J, with 16 bases in between. Germline V gives CDR1 SGHRS, CDR2 YFSETQ. This CDR3 reads CASRSRGLGETQYF. CDR3 in DNA: TGCGCCAGCAGGTCGCGGGGTCTCGGTGAGACCCAGTACTTC.

The chain has TRBV4-1 and TRBJ2-4; 10 bases match TRBD2. The CDR3 is 18 residues long. The V gene end was trimmed by 4 bases and the J gene end by 0 bases; junction bases not matched to a gene: 9. Germline lookup yields CDR1 MGHRA and CDR2 YSYEKL. The DNA of the CDR3 is TGCGCCAGCAGCCTCCTTGGCCTAGCGGGGGTAGCCAAAAACATTCAGTACTTC. It translates to CASSLLGLAGVAKNIQYF.

This clone was detected once. The chain employs TRBV7-9 and TRBJ1-2; TRBD1 might be the D (5 bases). The CDR3 is 13 amino acids. Germline V gene sequence: CDR1 SEHNR, CDR2 FQNEAQ (reference sequence). V gave up 1 base and J gave up 8 bases, with 11 bases separating them. The CDR3: CASSLGGILGYTF. Here the CDR3 DNA reads TGTGCCAGCAGCTTAGGGGGGATCCTGGGCTACACCTTC.

The chain uses TRBV7-3 and TRBJ2-1, with D tentatively TRBD2 (6 bases). This CDR3 has 13 amino acids. Trimming cost V 5 bases and J 4 bases, with 9 bases left between them. CDR1 SGHTA and CDR2 FQGTGA come from the germline V gene. The CDR3 reads CASSRGGYNEQFF. CDR3 bases: TGTGCCAGCAGCCGAGGAGGGTACAATGAGCAGTTCTTC.

This clone has just a few counts. This chain joins TRBV19 and TRBJ1-2; D not certain. The CDR3 runs 17 residues. Germline CDR1 is LNHDA and CDR2 is SQIVND (reference sequence). Trimming removed 3 bases at V and 2 bases at J, with 19 bases between. CDR3 DNA: TGTGCCAGTAGTATCGCCGGACGTCTCACTGGGAACTATGGCTACACCTTC. Translated: CASSIAGRLTGNYGYTF.

The rearrangement uses TRBV6-6 and TRBJ2-7; 8 bases line up with TRBD1. The CDR3 runs to 13 residues. J lost 6 bases, V lost 6 bases, and 7 bases had no gene match. CDR1 is MNHNY and CDR2 is SVGAGI in the germline V gene (reference sequence). CDR3 coding DNA: TGTGCCAGCAGGGTTGGACAGGGAGGCGAGCAGTACTTC. Protein sequence: CASRVGQGGEQYF.

The chain recombines TRBV7-6 with TRBJ2-2; 11 bases agree with TRBD2. With 1 base clipped from V and 3 bases from J, the junction kept 1 base outside the gene matches. CDR3 length: 16 residues. Germline assignment: CDR1 SGHVS and CDR2 FNYEAQ. In DNA form, the CDR3 reads TGTGCCAGCAGCTTAGTGACTAGCGGGGACACCGGGGAGCTGTTTTTT. Its translation: CASSLVTSGDTGELFF.

This clone was counted a single time. This chain uses TRBV19 with TRBJ2-5; 8 bases are a match to TRBD1. This CDR3 has 14 residues. J was trimmed by 4 bases and V by 6 bases; bases with no gene match: 7. Germline values: CDR1 LNHDA, CDR2 SQIVND (reference sequence). The CDR3 bases are TGTGCCAGTAGCACCGGGACAGGAAGAGAGACCCAGTACTTC. Protein product: CASSTGTGRETQYF.

The chain employs TRBV6-1 and TRBJ2-1, with D perhaps matching TRBD2 (6 bases). This CDR3 has 14 residues. Deletions cut 4 bases from V and 6 bases from J, with 13 bases between. Germline CDR1 is MNHNS and CDR2 is SASEGT. In nucleotides, the CDR3 is TGTGCCAGCAGTGTGGGCGGGGCCGTCAATGAGCAGTTCTTC. Translation: CASSVGGAVNEQFF.

V and J are TRBV7-3 and TRBJ2-7; 8 bases fit TRBD2. V was pared by 1 base and J by 2 bases, with 4 bases of the junction left unmatched. The CDR3 is 15 residues long. CDR1 is SGHTA and CDR2 is FQGTGA in the germline V gene. CDR3 coding DNA: TGTGCCAGCAGCTTAATTGGGACTAGAGCCTACGAGCAGTACTTC. Translating gives CASSLIGTRAYEQYF.

The chain employs TRBV5-1 and TRBJ2-5, with D perhaps matching TRBD1 or TRBD2 (7 bases each). Trimming stripped 4 bases from V and 5 bases from J, with 24 bases between. Per the germline V gene, CDR1 is SGHRS and CDR2 is YFSETQ. The CDR3 consists of 17 residues. This chain's CDR3 is CASSPSPLAQGGETQYF. In DNA, the CDR3 is TGCGCCAGCAGCCCGTCCCCACTAGCCCAGGGGGGGGAGACCCAGTACTTC.

The V call is TRBV5-5, the J call TRBJ2-7; 7 bases match TRBD2. V shed 5 bases, J shed 3 bases, and the junction held 11 bases outside the gene matches. The CDR3 consists of 15 residues. Germline V gives CDR1 SGHKS, CDR2 YYEKEE (reference sequence). CDR3 loop: CASSLPGTIHYEQYF. For the CDR3, the DNA is TGTGCCAGCAGTTTACCCGGGACTATCCACTACGAGCAGTACTTC.

This chain connects TRBV5-1 to TRBJ2-1, with a possible D match to TRBD2 (5 bases). Trimming pared 0 bases from V and 9 bases from J, leaving 10 bases between. Germline CDR1 reads SGHRS; CDR2 reads YFSETQ. There are 13 residues in the CDR3. The chain's CDR3 is CASSLVLSGEQFF. Written as DNA, the CDR3 is TGCGCCAGCAGCTTGGTTTTAAGCGGTGAGCAGTTCTTC.